This T cell receptor beta chain was retrieved from a study of persistence of HIV-infected CD4 T cells. The libraries were made with immunoSEQ version 4 in survey mode. Produced via immunoSEQ multiplex PCR; TCRdb's table is partial and in-frame only. The data contain 6,000 to 8,500 clones, about four fifths of them seen just once; the ten biggest clones take up about 66%. To note about this clone: Antigen unknown.

Stimulation used about 9.5 ug/mL lysate from CMV-infected fibroblasts. Sorting of responding CD4+ T cells relied on upregulated CD40 ligand together with CD69. The CDR3 is 14 residues long. Germline CDR1 and CDR2: MNHEY and SMNVEV (reference sequence). The V and J ends lost 2 bases and 6 bases respectively, with 12 bases between them. This sequence was found in an adult woman with HIV who was CMV-seropositive. Sequenced material: CD4+ T cells sorted from PBMCs after approximately 20-hour stimulation, taken from a patient who received antiretroviral therapy. This chain links TRBV27 with TRBJ2-3; D not certain. In nucleotides, the CDR3 is TGTGCCAGCAGTTTAAATTTGAGGCGCGATACGCAGTATTTT. Its protein product is CASSLNLRRDTQYF.